The clone carrying this T cell receptor (beta chain) was found many times. This entry belongs to a study of response to subunit inactivated influenza vaccine. TCRdb re-called the RT-PCR reads through MiXCR, storing one row per CDR3 protein. Found here are a few hundred thousand distinct CDR3 sequences, around 10% of them singletons; the top ten hold approximately 11%. Germline CDR1 SGHKS, CDR2 YYEKEE (reference sequence). The V and J ends lost 4 bases and 5 bases, in that order; junction bases with no gene match: 10. CDR3 length: 17 residues. This sample also appeared in a second study, on T cells expressing NK-cell markers. In that study: Template switching by 5'RACE with UMIs generated the TCR beta cDNA. Dominant NKG2C+ clonotypes accounted for roughly 1.0-7.0% of CD8+ T cells in six donors.

The TCR comes from a man aged 50 to 60 who received an inactivated influenza vaccine. Sequenced here: PBMCs from blood, sampled on the day of vaccination. The genes are TRBV5-5 and TRBJ2-2, with 11 bases identical to TRBD1. For the CDR3, the DNA is TGTGCCAGCAGCGGAGGACAGGGGGCGAGGGTTACCGGGGAGCTGTTTTTT. Protein sequence: CASSGGQGARVTGELFF.